This entry lists 2 T cell receptor beta chains sequenced from one sample in a study of blood T cell repertoires in COVID-19. Some clones are missing from TCRdb's copy, which holds only in-frame ones; the method was immunoSEQ multiplex PCR. This sample yields about 480,000 clones, of which 85% to 90% are seen a single time; less than 2% belongs to the top ten. The sequencing input was PBMCs or T cells enriched from blood (not recorded which). The receptors come from a woman in her forties who had recovered from COVID-19.

The chain combines TRBV5-4 with TRBJ1-1, with D unresolved. This CDR3 is 15 amino acids long. The germline V gene has CDR1 SGHNT and CDR2 YYREEE (reference sequence). Trimming stripped 4 bases from V and 2 bases from J, with 15 bases between. The CDR3 loop is CASSPGGRSNTEAFF. DNA of the CDR3: TGTGCCAGCAGCCCGGGAGGAAGATCCAACACTGAAGCTTTCTTT.

This clone has a handful of counts. The CDR3 protein is CASSPGTSGRVEQFF. The CDR3 bases are TGTGCCAGTAGCCCCGGGACTAGCGGGAGGGTGGAGCAGTTCTTC. The J gene is TRBJ2-1, the V gene TRBV19, with TRBD2 identical over 16 bases. The V gene end was trimmed by 6 bases and the J gene end by 10 bases; junction bases not matched to a gene: 6. Germline lookup yields CDR1 LNHDA and CDR2 SQIVND (reference sequence). This CDR3 is 15 amino acids long.